This T cell receptor (beta chain) was identified in a study of CD8 T cells in ankylosing spondylitis. TCRdb reprocessed the 5' RACE reads with MiXCR, giving one entry per CDR3 protein. The sample has around 250,000 distinct CDR3 sequences, under 35% seen once. The source is a male donor with ankylosing spondylitis or in good health (not recorded which). What was sequenced was blood, either unsorted or a sorted T cell fraction (not recorded which).

The DNA for the CDR3 is TGTGCCAGCAGCATTGCCGAGGCCAGGCTTAACTATGGCTACACCTTC. Encoded protein: CASSIAEARLNYGYTF. This chain links TRBV7-9 with TRBJ1-2; D not resolved. The CDR3 totals 16 residues. The germline gives CDR1 SEHNR, CDR2 FQNEAQ (reference sequence). With 5 bases removed from V and 1 base from J, the gap between germline ends came to 17 bases.